The 22 T cell receptor beta chains in this list originate from one sample, sequenced in a study of metastatic and nonmetastatic thyroid tumors. TCRdb re-processed the PCR reads through MiXCR. The sample comprises around 15,000 clones, approximately 20% of which are singletons, and less than 9% rests with the top ten. Before thyroid surgery, none of the patients had received any treatment. Sequencing used adjacent normal tissue. The source is a female donor with papillary thyroid cancer or a benign thyroid nodule (not recorded which). Some clones in this sample may be carry-over from other donors' samples.

This clone is labeled medium-sized. V gene TRBV6-1 combines with J gene TRBJ1-1; 9 nucleotides match TRBD1. Germline CDR1 and CDR2: MNHNS and SASEGT. V shed 2 bases, J shed 3 bases, and the junction held 4 bases outside the gene matches. There are 15 residues in the CDR3. DNA for the CDR3: TGTGCCAGCAGTGAATACGGACAGGGGTACACTGAAGCTTTCTTT. It is translated as CASSEYGQGYTEAFF.

This clone is medium-sized in the sample. The chain employs TRBV6-5 and TRBJ1-5; 9 bases line up with TRBD1. CDR3 length equals 15 residues. In germline, CDR1 is MNHEY, CDR2 SVGAGI. The trim removed 2 bases at V and 4 bases at J, leaving 3 bases unmatched. For the CDR3, the DNA is TGTGCCAGCAGTTACGGGGACAGGGAGAATCAGCCCCAGCATTTT. It is translated as CASSYGDRENQPQHF.

The CDR3 nucleotides read TGTGCCAGCATCTTGAATCCGGGACAGGTGACGGATACGCAGTATTTT. Protein: CASILNPGQVTDTQYF. J is TRBJ2-3 and V is TRBV11-1, with 8 bases lining up with TRBD1. CDR1 is SGHAT and CDR2 is FQDESV in the germline V gene (reference sequence). V trimming: 7 bases; J trimming: 6 bases; junction bases outside the gene matches: 15. This CDR3 is 16 amino acids long.

For this clone: Its ends do not fully match the called genes, so a read error is possible. V and J are TRBV20-1 and TRBJ1-2; D remains unclear. Germline assignment: CDR1 DFQATT and CDR2 SNEGSKA (reference sequence). The CDR3 runs 16 residues. The CDR3 sequence is CSARDPGRACSYVYTF. The CDR3 nucleotides read TGCAGTGCTAGAGACCCCGGGCGGGCCTGTAGCTATGTCTACACCTTC.

The CDR3 nucleotides read TGTGCCACCAGCAGTCGGGGACTAGCGGGAGGGTTGGTGGAGCAGTACTTC. It encodes CATSSRGLAGGLVEQYF. The chain couples TRBV15 to TRBJ2-7; 16 bases map to TRBD2. With V trimmed by 3 bases and J by 7 bases, 9 bases remained unmatched. The CDR3 is made up of 17 amino acids. CDR1 is LNHNV, CDR2 YYDKDF, per germline (reference sequence).

This clone showed up just a few times. V gene TRBV24-1 combines with J gene TRBJ2-1; D may be TRBD1 or TRBD2 (5 bases each). V was cut by 5 bases and J by 3 bases, with 10 bases left in between. The CDR3 spans 14 residues. CDR1 is KGHDR, CDR2 SFDVKD, per germline. CDR3 protein: CATSAGDGYNEQFF. In DNA, the CDR3 is TGTGCCACCAGTGCTGGGGACGGCTACAATGAGCAGTTCTTC.

This clone came up many times. The chain joins TRBV20-1 to TRBJ1-1; D unclear. The germline gives CDR1 DFQATT, CDR2 SNEGSKA (reference sequence). V was trimmed by 3 bases and J by 5 bases, leaving 13 bases between them. This CDR3 comprises 13 residues. CDR3 protein: CSASWGEWTEAFF. The CDR3, as DNA: TGCAGTGCTAGTTGGGGTGAGTGGACTGAAGCTTTCTTT.

This clone was seen ten or more times. The chain carries TRBV20-1 and TRBJ2-1; 9 bases line up with TRBD2. Trimming removed 4 bases from V and 5 bases from J; junction bases left unmatched: 6. The CDR3 extends over 14 amino acids. CDR1 and CDR2 from the germline V gene are DFQATT and SNEGSKA (reference sequence). CDR3 in amino acids: CSATPGLANNEQFF. In DNA, the CDR3 is TGCAGTGCTACCCCGGGACTAGCAAACAATGAGCAGTTCTTC.

Remarks on this clone: One junction end does not reproduce the germline sequence, and a read error may be involved. Other DNA sequences in the same sample also yield this CDR3. The chain has TRBV11-2 and TRBJ2-3; D ambiguous. There are 14 residues in the CDR3. Per the germline V gene, CDR1 is SGHAT and CDR2 is FQNNGV. The CDR3 DNA is TGTGCCAGCAGCTTACCGGTATTCCCGGATACTCAGTATTTT. Translating it yields CASSLPVFPDTQYF.

In this sample, this clone turned up a few times. The chain carries TRBV11-2 and TRBJ1-1; D is perhaps TRBD1 (6 bases). This CDR3 has 13 amino acids. Germline V gives CDR1 SGHAT, CDR2 FQNNGV. Trimming took off 1 base at V and 10 bases at J, with 13 bases between the two ends. The CDR3 region is CASSLGAGVRAFF. Written as DNA, the CDR3 is TGTGCCAGCAGCTTAGGGGCAGGGGTTAGAGCTTTCTTT.

A few counts support this clone. This rearrangement joins TRBV24-1 to TRBJ2-7, with D perhaps matching TRBD1 (5 bases). The CDR3 contains 13 residues. The germline V gene has CDR1 KGHDR and CDR2 SFDVKD. Trimming removed 8 bases from V and 3 bases from J, with 13 bases in between. Here the CDR3 reads CATIALDIYEQYF. The CDR3 DNA reads TGTGCCACCATTGCCCTGGACATCTACGAGCAGTACTTC.

This clone came up many times. The rearrangement uses TRBV3-1 and TRBJ1-1; D is perhaps TRBD1 (6 bases). V gave up 0 bases and J gave up 8 bases, with 16 bases separating them. Germline V gene data show CDR1 as LGHDT and CDR2 as YNNKEL (reference sequence). This CDR3 has 15 residues. The CDR3 sequence: CASSQEYGGTPEAFF. For the CDR3, the DNA is TGTGCCAGCAGCCAAGAATATGGGGGCACCCCCGAAGCTTTCTTT.

This clone was detected a few times. A read error may account for a junction end that differs from germline. V usage is TRBV15 and J usage is TRBJ1-5, with 7 positions matching TRBD1. The V gene's germline CDR1 is LNHNV and CDR2 YYDKDF (reference sequence). The CDR3 runs to 15 residues. The CDR3 sequence is CATSRVRGCNQPRHF. CDR3 bases: TGTGCCACCAGCAGAGTCAGGGGGTGCAATCAGCCCCGGCATTTT.

The V and J genes are TRBV18 and TRBJ1-5; D unresolved. Germline V gives CDR1 KGHSH, CDR2 LQKENI. CDR3 length: 15 residues. V gave up 3 bases and J gave up 2 bases, with 11 bases separating them. CDR3 region: CASSPSGGGNQPQHF. As DNA, the CDR3 is TGTGCCAGCTCACCTTCGGGCGGTGGCAATCAGCCCCAGCATTTT.

Regarding this clone: The junction and the germline gene differ at one end; a read error may be behind it. This chain joins TRBV10-2 and TRBJ2-7, with 7 bases that match TRBD1. Germline CDR1 reads WSHSY; CDR2 reads SAAADI. This CDR3 is built from 14 residues. CDR3 in DNA: TGCGCCATCTTGGCCGGTACAGGGGCGTACGAGCAGTGCTTC. As protein: CAILAGTGAYEQCF.

The chain recombines TRBV3-1 with TRBJ2-7; 8 bases fit TRBD2. The CDR3 spans 14 residues. Looked up from germline, CDR1 is LGHDT and CDR2 is YNNKEL (reference sequence). DNA of the CDR3: TGTGTCAGTAGCCCAGCGGGGGCCTTCGCCGAGCAGTACTTC. It codes for CVSSPAGAFAEQYF.

This clone came up many times. An end of the junction differs from the germline gene, which may be a read error. Other DNA sequences within the sample encode an identical CDR3. This chain joins TRBV24-1 and TRBJ1-1; possibly TRBD1 for D (5 bases). The CDR3 totals 13 residues. Germline V lookup: CDR1 KGHDR, CDR2 SFDVKD. CDR3 coding DNA: TGCGCCACCAGTGCCGGAGGGACCACCGAAGCTTTCTTT. Protein product: CATSAGGTTEAFF.

This clone is medium-sized (0.01 to 0.1%) in the sample. The chain combines TRBV7-3 with TRBJ2-2; D ambiguous. Trimming removed 3 bases at V and 1 base at J, with 0 bases between. CDR3 length: 12 amino acids. The germline V gene encodes CDR1 SGHTA and CDR2 FQGTGA. CDR3 in DNA: TGTGCCAGCAGCTTGAACACCGGGGAGCTGTTTTTT. Translating gives CASSLNTGELFF.

V is TRBV2 and J is TRBJ1-5; D perhaps matches TRBD1 (5 bases). The germline V gene has CDR1 SNHLY and CDR2 FYNNEI. Trimming left V 7 bases short and J 2 bases short, with 15 bases between. The CDR3 is made up of 15 amino acids. The CDR3 DNA reads as TGTGCCAGCAAGGAGTCCGGGGGGGGCAATCAGCCCCAGCATTTT. Its protein is CASKESGGGNQPQHF.

This clone counts as medium-sized (0.01 to 0.1%). The CDR3 DNA is TGTGCCAGCAGTGGTTATGGGACCCAGTACTTC. Translating it yields CASSGYGTQYF. The chain couples TRBV2 to TRBJ2-5; D is unclear. V lost 4 bases, J lost 7 bases, and 7 bases lay in between. Germline CDR1 reads SNHLY; CDR2 reads FYNNEI. The CDR3 has 11 residues. Filled out from reference TRBV2 and TRBJ2-5, the complete variable domain reads EPEVTQTPSHQVTQMGQEVILRCVPISNHLYFYWYRQILGQKVEFLVSFYNNEISEKSEIFDDQFSVERPDGSNFTLKIRSTKLEDSAMYFCASSGYGTQYFGPGTRLLVL.

The chain recombines TRBV11-1 with TRBJ2-7; 11 positions match TRBD1. The CDR3 length is 17 residues. J was trimmed by 2 bases and V by 5 bases; bases with no gene match: 11. Looked up from germline, CDR1 is SGHAT and CDR2 is FQDESV (reference sequence). CDR3 in DNA: TGTGCCAGCAGCCCAGTGGTAGGGACAGGGGGTACCTACGAGCAGTACTTC. It yields the protein CASSPVVGTGGTYEQYF.

This clone was recorded at least ten times. The chain links TRBV3-1 to TRBJ2-2, with TRBD2 as a possible D gene (5 bases). Germline lookup yields CDR1 LGHDT and CDR2 YNNKEL (reference sequence). This CDR3 contains 18 residues. The V end lost 4 bases, the J end lost 2 bases, and 20 bases lay between the germline ends. The DNA of the CDR3 is TGTGCCAGCAGCCCAAACCTACTAGTTTTCTCCAACACCGGGGAGCTGTTTTTT. Amino acids: CASSPNLLVFSNTGELFF.